Below, one T cell receptor (beta chain) is given with its context. The data were taken from a study of blood T cell repertoires in COVID-19. Study overall: The cDNA or gDNA used as material had been derived from T cells, B-cell-depleted T cells, or PBMCs.

Germline V gives CDR1 SGHNT, CDR2 YENEEA. This CDR3 region has 19 residues. V lost 5 bases, J lost 3 bases, and 17 bases stayed unmatched. Sequencing used immunoSEQ multiplex PCR; TCRdb keeps in-frame clones, though not all of them. The repertoire holds about 250,000 clones, 85% to 90% seen once, with around 1.8% in the top ten. Participant ages covered about 18 to 89 years across 24 US areas. Resolution of symptoms, clearance, or two negative PCRs was present in recovered Cohort 3 donors. The chain has TRBV11-3 and TRBJ1-3; 9 bases align to TRBD1. Material: PBMCs or T cells enriched from blood (not recorded which). The sequence came from a man between 40 and 49 years old who had recovered from COVID-19. The DNA for the CDR3 is TGTGCCAGCAGCCTTACAGGGGGCTGGTCGGATTCTGGTGGAAACACCATATATTTT. It specifies CASSLTGGWSDSGGNTIYF.